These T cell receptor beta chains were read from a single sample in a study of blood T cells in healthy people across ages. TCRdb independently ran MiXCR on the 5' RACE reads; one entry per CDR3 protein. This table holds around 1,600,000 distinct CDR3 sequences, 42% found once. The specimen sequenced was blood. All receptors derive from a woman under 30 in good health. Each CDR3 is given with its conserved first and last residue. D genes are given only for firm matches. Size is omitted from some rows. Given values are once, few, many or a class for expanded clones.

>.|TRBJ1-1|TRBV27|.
TGTGCCACCAGGGGACGGATGAACACTGAAGCTTTCTTT
CATRGRMNTEAFF
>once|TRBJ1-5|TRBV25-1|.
TGTGCCAGCAGTGAAAGTCGTATTTCAGGTAGCAATCAGCCCCAGCATTTT
CASSESRISGSNQPQHF
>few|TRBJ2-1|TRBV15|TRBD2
TGTGCCACCAGCAGAAGCGGGGGTTACAATGAGCAGTTCTTC
CATSRSGGYNEQFF
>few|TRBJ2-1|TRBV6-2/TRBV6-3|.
TGTGCCAGCAGTGATACAGACTACAATGAGCAGTTCTTC
CASSDTDYNEQFF
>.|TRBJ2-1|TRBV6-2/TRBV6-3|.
TGTGCCAGCAGTTACGGGCAGGGAGCCTGGAATGAGCAGTTCTTC
CASSYGQGAWNEQFF
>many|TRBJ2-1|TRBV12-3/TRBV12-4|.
TGTGCCAGCAGCCCATTGCCTGGCAATGAGCAGTTCTTC
CASSPLPGNEQFF
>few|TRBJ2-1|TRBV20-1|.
TGCAGTTCCACAGCCCCGGGGATAATCAATGAGCAGTTCTTC
CSSTAPGIINEQFF
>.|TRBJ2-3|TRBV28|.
TGTGCCAGCACAATTCCGAGTGAGATGAGCACAGATACGCAGTATTTT
CASTIPSEMSTDTQYF
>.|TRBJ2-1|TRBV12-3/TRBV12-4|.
TGTGCCAGCAGTAGCGTCAGTGGATCAGGCTCCCATGAGCAGTTCTTC
CASSSVSGSGSHEQFF
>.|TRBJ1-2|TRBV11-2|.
TGTGCCAGCAGCCCAACGGACAGCGGATATGGCTACACCTTC
CASSPTDSGYGYTF
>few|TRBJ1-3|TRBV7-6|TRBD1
TGTGCCAGCATCCCCTCTCCGGGACAGGGGTACAATGGAAACACCATATATTTT
CASIPSPGQGYNGNTIYF
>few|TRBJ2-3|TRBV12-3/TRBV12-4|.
TGTGCCAGCAGTTTTAGGACAGAGAAAGCAGATACGCAGTATTTT
CASSFRTEKADTQYF
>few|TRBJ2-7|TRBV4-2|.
TGTGCCAGCAGCCAAGATAGTCGGGACCGTTTCTACGAGCAGTACTTC
CASSQDSRDRFYEQYF
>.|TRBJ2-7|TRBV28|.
TGTGCCAGCAGTTTTGTATGCGAGCAGTACTTC
CASSFVCEQYF